This T cell receptor beta chain came from a study of cytomegalovirus exposure and HLA in healthy donors. PCR was performed using 60 Vbeta and 13 Jbeta primers. Using immunoSEQ multiplex PCR, the repertoire was profiled, and TCRdb retains in-frame clones only, with some absent. The sample gives around 150,000 clones, roughly 88% of which show up once; approximately 8.5% is in the top ten. The CDR3 runs 13 residues. V shed 6 bases and J shed 5 bases, with 13 bases lying between them. The germline V gene encodes CDR1 PRHDT and CDR2 FYEKMQ (reference sequence). Sample share makes this clone hyperexpanded.

The sequencing sample was made of PBMCs. The clonotype comes from a man between 18 and 35 years old in good health and CMV-seropositive. This sequence joins TRBV13 and TRBJ1-1, with D perhaps TRBD1 (6 bases). This chain's CDR3 is CASRSGGATEAFF. CDR3 sequence (DNA): TGTGCCAGCAGGTCCGGGGGGGCAACTGAAGCTTTCTTT.